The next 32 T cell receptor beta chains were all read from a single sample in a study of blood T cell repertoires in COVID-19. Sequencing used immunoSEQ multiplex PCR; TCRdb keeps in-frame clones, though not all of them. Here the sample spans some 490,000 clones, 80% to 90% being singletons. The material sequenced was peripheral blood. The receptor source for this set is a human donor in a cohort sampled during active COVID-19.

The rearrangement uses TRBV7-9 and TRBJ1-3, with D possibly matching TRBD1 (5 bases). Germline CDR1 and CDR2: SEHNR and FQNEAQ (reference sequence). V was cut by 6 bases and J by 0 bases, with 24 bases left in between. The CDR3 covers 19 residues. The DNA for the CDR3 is TGTGCCAGCAGAATTCTACAGGTCGAAGTGAAAAACTCTGGAAACACCATATATTTT. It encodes CASRILQVEVKNSGNTIYF.

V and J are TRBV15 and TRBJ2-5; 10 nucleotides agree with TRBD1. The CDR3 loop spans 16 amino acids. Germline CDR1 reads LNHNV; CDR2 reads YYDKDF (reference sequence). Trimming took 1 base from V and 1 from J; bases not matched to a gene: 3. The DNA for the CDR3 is TGTGCCACCAGCAGAGGACAGGGGGCGGCCCAAGAGACCCAGTACTTC. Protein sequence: CATSRGQGAAQETQYF.

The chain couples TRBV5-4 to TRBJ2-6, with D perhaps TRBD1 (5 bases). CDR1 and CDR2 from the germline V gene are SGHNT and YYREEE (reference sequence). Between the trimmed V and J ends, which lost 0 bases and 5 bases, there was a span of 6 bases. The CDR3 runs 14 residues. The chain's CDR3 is CASSLGQRANVLTF. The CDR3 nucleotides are TGTGCCAGCAGCTTGGGACAGAGGGCCAACGTCCTGACTTTC.

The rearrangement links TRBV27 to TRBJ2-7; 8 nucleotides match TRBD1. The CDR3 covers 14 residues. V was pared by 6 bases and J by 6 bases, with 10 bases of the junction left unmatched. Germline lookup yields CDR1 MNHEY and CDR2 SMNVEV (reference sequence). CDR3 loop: CASSLDRVTAEQYF. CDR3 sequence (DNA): TGTGCCAGCAGCCTGGACAGGGTGACCGCCGAGCAGTACTTC.

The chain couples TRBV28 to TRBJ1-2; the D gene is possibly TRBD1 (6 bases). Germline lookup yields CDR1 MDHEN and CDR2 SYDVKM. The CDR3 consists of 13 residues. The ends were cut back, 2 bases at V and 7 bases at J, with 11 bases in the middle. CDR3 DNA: TGTGCCAGCAGTTTAGGGCCGGACAGTGGCTACACCTTC. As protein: CASSLGPDSGYTF.

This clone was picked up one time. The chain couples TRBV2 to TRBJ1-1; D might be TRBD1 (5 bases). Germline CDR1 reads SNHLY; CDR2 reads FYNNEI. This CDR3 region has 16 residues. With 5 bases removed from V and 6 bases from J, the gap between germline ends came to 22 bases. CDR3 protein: CASSSLVAQTGAEAFF. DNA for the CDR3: TGTGCCAGCAGTAGTCTGGTGGCTCAAACAGGTGCTGAAGCTTTCTTT. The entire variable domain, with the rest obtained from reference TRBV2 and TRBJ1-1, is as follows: EPEVTQTPSHQVTQMGQEVILRCVPISNHLYFYWYRQILGQKVEFLVSFYNNEISEKSEIFDDQFSVERPDGSNFTLKIRSTKLEDSAMYFCASSSLVAQTGAEAFFGQGTRLTVV.

As DNA, the CDR3 is TGTGCCAGTAGTATGCACAGGGGAAATGAGCAGTTCTTC. This codes for CASSMHRGNEQFF. The V gene is TRBV19, the J gene TRBJ2-1; 7 bases line up with TRBD1. The CDR3 contains 13 residues. V shed 3 bases and J 7 bases; nucleotides not matched to a gene: 3. Germline CDR1 LNHDA, CDR2 SQIVND (reference sequence).

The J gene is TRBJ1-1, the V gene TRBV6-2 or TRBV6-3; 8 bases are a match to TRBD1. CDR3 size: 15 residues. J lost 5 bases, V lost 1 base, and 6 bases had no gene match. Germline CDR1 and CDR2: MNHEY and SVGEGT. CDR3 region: CASSYWQGATTEAFF. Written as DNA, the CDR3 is TGTGCCAGCAGTTACTGGCAGGGGGCGACGACTGAAGCTTTCTTT.

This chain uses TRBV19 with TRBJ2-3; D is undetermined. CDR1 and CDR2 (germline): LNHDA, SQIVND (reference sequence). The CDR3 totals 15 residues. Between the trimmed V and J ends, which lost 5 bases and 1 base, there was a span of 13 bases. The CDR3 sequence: CASSGSEFRTDTQYF. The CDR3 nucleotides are TGTGCCAGTAGTGGATCGGAGTTTCGCACAGATACGCAGTATTTT.

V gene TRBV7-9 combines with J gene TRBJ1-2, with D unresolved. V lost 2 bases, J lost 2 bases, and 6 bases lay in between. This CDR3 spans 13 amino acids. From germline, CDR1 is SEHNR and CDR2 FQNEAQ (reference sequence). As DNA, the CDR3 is TGTGCCAGCAGCTTACCGGGAAACTATGGCTACACCTTC. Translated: CASSLPGNYGYTF.

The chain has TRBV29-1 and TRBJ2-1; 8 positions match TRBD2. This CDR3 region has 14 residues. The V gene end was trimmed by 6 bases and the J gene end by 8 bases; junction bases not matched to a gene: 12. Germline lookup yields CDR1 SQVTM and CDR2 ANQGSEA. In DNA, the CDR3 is TGCAGCGTAACAGTCGAGACTAGCGAGGATGAGCAGTTCTTC. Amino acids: CSVTVETSEDEQFF.

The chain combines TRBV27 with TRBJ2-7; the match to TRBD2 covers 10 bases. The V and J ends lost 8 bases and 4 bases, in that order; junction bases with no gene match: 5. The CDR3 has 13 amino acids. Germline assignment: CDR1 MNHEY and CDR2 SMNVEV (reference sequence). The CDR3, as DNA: TGTGCCAGCCGGACTAGCGGATTATACGAGCAGTACTTC. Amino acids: CASRTSGLYEQYF.

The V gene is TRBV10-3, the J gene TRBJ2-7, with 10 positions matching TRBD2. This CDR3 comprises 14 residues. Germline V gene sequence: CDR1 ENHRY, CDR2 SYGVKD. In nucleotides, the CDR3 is TGTGCAGGGGGGGGGACTAGCGACTCCTACGAGCAGTACTTC. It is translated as CAGGGTSDSYEQYF.

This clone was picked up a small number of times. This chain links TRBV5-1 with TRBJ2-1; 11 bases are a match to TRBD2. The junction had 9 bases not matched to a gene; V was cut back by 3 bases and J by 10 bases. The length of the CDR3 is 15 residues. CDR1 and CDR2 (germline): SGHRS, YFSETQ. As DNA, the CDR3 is TGCGCCAGCAGCTACTTAGCGGGAGGGGACGGGGAGCAGTTCTTC. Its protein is CASSYLAGGDGEQFF.

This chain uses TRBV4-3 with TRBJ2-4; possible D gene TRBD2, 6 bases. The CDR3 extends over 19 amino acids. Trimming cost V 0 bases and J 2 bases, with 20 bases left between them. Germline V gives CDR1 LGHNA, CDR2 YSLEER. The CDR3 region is CASSQEKGGSDGSKNIQYF. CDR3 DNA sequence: TGCGCCAGCAGCCAAGAAAAGGGAGGATCTGACGGTTCCAAAAACATTCAGTACTTC.

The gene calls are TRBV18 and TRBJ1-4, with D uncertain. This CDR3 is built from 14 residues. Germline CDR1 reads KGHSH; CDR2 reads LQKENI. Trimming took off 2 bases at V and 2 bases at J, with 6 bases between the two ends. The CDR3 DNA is TGTGCCAGCTCACCAAGGAGGACTAATGAAAAACTGTTTTTT. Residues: CASSPRRTNEKLFF.

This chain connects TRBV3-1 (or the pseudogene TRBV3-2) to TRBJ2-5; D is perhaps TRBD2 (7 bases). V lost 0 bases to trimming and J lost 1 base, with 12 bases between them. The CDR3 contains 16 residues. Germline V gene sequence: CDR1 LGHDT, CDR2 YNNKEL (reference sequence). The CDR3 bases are TGTGCCAGCAGCCAAGAGGGCGGGGGCATCCAAGAGACCCAGTACTTC. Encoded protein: CASSQEGGGIQETQYF.

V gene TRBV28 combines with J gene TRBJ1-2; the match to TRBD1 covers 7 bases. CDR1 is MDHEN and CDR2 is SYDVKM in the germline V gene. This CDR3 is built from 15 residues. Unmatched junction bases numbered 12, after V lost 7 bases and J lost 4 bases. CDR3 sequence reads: CASTPGAGGFYGYTF. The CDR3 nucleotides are TGTGCCAGCACCCCGGGGGCAGGGGGATTCTATGGCTACACCTTC.

CDR3 bases: TGTGCCAGCAGTTACAGGGGCCAGACTAATGAAAAACTGTTTTTT. Amino acids: CASSYRGQTNEKLFF. The chain carries TRBV6-6 and TRBJ1-4; TRBD1 is a possible D gene (5 bases). The CDR3 contains 15 residues. V was cut by 2 bases and J by 2 bases, with 9 bases left in between. The germline gives CDR1 MNHNY, CDR2 SVGAGI (reference sequence).

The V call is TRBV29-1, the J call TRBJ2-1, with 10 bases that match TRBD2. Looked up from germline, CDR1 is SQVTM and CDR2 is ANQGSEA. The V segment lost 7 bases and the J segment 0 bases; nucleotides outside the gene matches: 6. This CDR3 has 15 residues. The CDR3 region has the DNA TGCAGCGCCGGACTAGCGGATAGCTCCTACAATGAGCAGTTCTTC. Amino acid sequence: CSAGLADSSYNEQFF.

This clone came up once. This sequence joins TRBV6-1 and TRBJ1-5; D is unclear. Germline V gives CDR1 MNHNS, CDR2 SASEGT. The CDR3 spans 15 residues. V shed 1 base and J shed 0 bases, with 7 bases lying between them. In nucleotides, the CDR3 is TGTGCCAGCAGTGAAGGCATCTATAGCAATCAGCCCCAGCATTTT. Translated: CASSEGIYSNQPQHF.

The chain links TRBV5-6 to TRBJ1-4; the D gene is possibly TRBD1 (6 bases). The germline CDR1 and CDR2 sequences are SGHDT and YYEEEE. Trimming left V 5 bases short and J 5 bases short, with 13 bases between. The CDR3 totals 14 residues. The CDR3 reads CASSAGTRNEKLFF. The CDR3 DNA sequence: TGTGCCAGCAGTGCCGGGACAAGAAATGAAAAACTGTTTTTT.

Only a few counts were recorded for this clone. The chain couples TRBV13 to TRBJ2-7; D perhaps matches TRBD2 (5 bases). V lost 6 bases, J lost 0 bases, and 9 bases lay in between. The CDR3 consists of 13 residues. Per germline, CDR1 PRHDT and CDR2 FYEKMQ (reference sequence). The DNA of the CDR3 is TGTGCCAGCAGTCCCAGCGGCTCCTACGAGCAGTACTTC. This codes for CASSPSGSYEQYF.

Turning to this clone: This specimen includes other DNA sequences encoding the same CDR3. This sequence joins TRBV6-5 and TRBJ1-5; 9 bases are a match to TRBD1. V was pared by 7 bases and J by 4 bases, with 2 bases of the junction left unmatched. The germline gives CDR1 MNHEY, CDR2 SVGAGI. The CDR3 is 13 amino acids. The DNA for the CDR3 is TGTGCCAGCACGACAGGGGGGAATCAGCCCCAGCATTTT. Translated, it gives CASTTGGNQPQHF.

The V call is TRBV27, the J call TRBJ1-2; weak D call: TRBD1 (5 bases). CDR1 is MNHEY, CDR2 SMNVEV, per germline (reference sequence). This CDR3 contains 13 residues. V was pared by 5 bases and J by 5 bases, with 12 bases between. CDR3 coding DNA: TGTGCCAGCAGTGGGGGAGGTAATTATGGCTACACCTTC. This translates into CASSGGGNYGYTF.

CDR3 sequence (DNA): TGTGCCAGCACCTACAGGCTAACCGGGGAGCTGTTTTTT. This sequence encodes CASTYRLTGELFF. The chain joins TRBV3-1 (or the pseudogene TRBV3-2) to TRBJ2-2; possibly TRBD1 for D (5 bases). Trimming pared 7 bases from V and 5 bases from J, leaving 11 bases between. The CDR3 is 13 residues long. In germline, CDR1 is LGHDT, CDR2 YNNKEL (reference sequence).

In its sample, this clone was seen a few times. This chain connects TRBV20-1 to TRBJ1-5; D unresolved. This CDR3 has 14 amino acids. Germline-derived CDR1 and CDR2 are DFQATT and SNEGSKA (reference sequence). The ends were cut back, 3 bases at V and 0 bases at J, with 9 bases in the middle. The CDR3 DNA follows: TGCAGTGCTAGTGCGACAACTAGCAATCAGCCCCAGCATTTT. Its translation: CSASATTSNQPQHF.

The CDR3 sequence is CASSVDGGGSYNEQFF. The CDR3 DNA reads TGTGCCAGCAGCGTAGACGGCGGAGGCTCCTACAATGAGCAGTTCTTC. This chain joins TRBV9 and TRBJ2-1, with D perhaps matching TRBD2 (5 bases). The CDR3 totals 16 residues. Germline assignment: CDR1 SGDLS and CDR2 YYNGEE. V was shortened by 0 bases and J by 0 bases, with 10 bases between the two germline ends.

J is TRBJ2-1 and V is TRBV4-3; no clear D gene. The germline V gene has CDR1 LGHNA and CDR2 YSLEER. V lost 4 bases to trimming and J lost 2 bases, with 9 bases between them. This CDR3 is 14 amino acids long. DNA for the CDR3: TGCGCCAGCAGCCCCGTTACTCCCTACAATGAGCAGTTCTTC. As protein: CASSPVTPYNEQFF.

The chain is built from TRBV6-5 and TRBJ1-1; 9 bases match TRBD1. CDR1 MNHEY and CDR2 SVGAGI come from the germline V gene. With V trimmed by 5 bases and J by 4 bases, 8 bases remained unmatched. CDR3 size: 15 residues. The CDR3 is CASSPIRTGATEAFF. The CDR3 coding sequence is TGTGCCAGCAGTCCGATACGGACAGGGGCCACTGAAGCTTTCTTT.

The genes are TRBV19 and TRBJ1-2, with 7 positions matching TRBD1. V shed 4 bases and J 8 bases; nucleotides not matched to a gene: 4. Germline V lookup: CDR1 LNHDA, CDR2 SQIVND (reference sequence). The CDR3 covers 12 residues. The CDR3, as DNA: TGTGCCAGTAGTACTCCGGGACAGGGCTACACCTTC. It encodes CASSTPGQGYTF.

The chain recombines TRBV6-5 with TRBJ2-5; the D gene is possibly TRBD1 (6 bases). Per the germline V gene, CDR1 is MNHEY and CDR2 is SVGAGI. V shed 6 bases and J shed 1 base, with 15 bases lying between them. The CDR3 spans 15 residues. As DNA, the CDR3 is TGTGCCAGCAGCCGCGGCAGGGGAAGCCAAGAGACCCAGTACTTC. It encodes CASSRGRGSQETQYF.